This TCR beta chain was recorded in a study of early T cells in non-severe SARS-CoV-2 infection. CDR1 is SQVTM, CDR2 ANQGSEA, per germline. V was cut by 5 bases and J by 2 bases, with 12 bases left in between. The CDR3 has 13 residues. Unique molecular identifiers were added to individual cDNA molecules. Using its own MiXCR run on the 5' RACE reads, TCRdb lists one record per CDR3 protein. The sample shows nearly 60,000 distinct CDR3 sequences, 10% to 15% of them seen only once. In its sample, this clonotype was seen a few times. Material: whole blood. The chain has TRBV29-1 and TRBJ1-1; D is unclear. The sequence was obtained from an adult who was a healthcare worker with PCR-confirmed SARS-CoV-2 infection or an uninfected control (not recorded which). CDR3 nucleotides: TGCAGCGTTCGCGAACTAATTAACACTGAAGCTTTCTTT. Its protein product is CSVRELINTEAFF. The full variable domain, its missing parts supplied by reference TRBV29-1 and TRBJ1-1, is SAVISQKPSRDICQRGTSLTIQCQVDSQVTMMFWYRQQPGQSLTLIATANQGSEATYESGFVIDKFPISRPNLTFSTLTVSNMSPEDSSIYLCSVRELINTEAFFGQGTRLTVV.